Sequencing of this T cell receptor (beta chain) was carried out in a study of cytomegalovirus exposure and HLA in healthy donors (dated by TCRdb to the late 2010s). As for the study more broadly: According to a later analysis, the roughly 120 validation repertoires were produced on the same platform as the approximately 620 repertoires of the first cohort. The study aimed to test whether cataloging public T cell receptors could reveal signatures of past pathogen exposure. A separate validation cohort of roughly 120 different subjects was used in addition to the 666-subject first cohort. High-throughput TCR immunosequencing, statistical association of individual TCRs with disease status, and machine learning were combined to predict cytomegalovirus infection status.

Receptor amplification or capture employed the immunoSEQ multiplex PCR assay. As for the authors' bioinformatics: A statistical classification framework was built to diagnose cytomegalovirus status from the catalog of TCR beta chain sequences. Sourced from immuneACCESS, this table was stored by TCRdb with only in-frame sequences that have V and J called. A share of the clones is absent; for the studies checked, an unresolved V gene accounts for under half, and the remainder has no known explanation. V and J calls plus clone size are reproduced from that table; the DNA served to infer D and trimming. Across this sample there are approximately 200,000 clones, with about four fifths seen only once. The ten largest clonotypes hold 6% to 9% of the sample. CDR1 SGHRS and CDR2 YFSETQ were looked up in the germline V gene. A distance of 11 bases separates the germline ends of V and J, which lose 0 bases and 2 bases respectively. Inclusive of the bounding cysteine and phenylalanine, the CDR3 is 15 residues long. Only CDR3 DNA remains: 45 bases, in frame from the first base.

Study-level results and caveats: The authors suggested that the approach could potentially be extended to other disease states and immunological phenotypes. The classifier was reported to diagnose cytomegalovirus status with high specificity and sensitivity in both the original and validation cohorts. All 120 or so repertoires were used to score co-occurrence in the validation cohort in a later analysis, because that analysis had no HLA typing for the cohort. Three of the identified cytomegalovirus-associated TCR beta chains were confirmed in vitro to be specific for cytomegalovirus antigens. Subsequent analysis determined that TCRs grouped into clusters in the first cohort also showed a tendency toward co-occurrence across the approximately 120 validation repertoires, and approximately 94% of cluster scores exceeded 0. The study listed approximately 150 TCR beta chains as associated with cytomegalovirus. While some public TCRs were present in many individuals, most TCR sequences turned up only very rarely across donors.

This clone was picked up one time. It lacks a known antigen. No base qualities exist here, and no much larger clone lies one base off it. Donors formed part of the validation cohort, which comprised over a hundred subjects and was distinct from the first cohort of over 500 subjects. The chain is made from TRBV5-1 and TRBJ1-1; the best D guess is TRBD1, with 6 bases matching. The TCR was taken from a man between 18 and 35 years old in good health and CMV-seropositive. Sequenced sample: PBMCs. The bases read TGCGCCAGCAGCTTGGCGGCAGGGGTCAACACTGAAGCTTTCTTT. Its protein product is CASSLAAGVNTEAFF. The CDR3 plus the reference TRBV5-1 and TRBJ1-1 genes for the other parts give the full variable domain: KAGVTQTPRYLIKTRGQQVTLSCSPISGHRSVSWYQQTPGQGLQFLFEYFSETQRNKGNFPGRFSGRQFSNSRSEMNVSTLELGDSALYLCASSLAAGVNTEAFFGQGTRLTVV.